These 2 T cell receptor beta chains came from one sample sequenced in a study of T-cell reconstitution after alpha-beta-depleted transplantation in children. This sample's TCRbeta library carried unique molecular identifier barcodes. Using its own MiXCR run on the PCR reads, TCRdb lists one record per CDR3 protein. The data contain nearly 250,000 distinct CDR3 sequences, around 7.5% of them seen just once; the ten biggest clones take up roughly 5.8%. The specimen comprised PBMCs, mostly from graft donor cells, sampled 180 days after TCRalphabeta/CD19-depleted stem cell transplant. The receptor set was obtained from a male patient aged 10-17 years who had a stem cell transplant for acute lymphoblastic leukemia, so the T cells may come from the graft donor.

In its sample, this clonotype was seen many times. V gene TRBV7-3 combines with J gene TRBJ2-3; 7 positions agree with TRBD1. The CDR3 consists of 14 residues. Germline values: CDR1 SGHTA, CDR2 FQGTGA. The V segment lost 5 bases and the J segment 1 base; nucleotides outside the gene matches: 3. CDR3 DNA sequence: TGTGCCAGCAGCGGTGGACAGGGCACAGATACGCAGTATTTT. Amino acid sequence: CASSGGQGTDTQYF.

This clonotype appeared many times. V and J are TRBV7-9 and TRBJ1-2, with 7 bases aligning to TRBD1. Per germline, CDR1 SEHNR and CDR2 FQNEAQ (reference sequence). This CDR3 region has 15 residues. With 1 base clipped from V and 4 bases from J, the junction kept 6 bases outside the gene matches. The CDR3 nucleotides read TGTGCCAGCAGCTTAGGGACAGGAGCATTCTATGGCTACACCTTC. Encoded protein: CASSLGTGAFYGYTF.